This TCR beta chain derives from a study of T cell responses to AZD1222 COVID-19 vaccine. About this clone itself: What it binds is not known.

V shed 7 bases, J shed 6 bases, and the junction held 5 bases outside the gene matches. CDR1 MNHEY and CDR2 SVGAGI come from the germline V gene. The length of the CDR3 is 12 residues. Study outcomes and limitations: At 160-218 and 743-854, vaccine-associated CD4 TCRs were dominant, and they spanned spike. Spike-specific TCRs gained breadth and depth after people received two AZD1222 doses. Donors were largely white British and mainly female; clonal diversity was possibly underestimated.

Method: immunoSEQ multiplex PCR; TCRdb's copy keeps in-frame clones and lacks some. The data show some 150,000 clones, with around 91% seen just once and roughly 4.6% held by the top ten. The chain links TRBV6-5 to TRBJ2-7, with 8 bases that match TRBD2. The TCR was taken from an adult in good health. The sequenced sample was peripheral blood, obtained on day 0 of AZD1222 vaccination. CDR3 residues: CASTSGGAEQYF. The CDR3 DNA is TGTGCCAGCACCTCGGGAGGGGCCGAGCAGTACTTC.